The source of this TCR beta chain is a study of CD8 T cells in Susac syndrome. Germline V CDR1 and CDR2: MNHEY, SVGAGI. This CDR3 spans 14 amino acids. V was pared by 6 bases and J by 9 bases, with 15 bases between. Notes on this clonotype: No antigen is known for it.

Overall study results and limits: An acknowledgment was made by the study that its TCR sequencing and HLA analysis involved relatively few individuals.

RNA was extracted with the RNeasy kit, and a quantity of about 0.45 to 1 ug was reverse transcribed using random hexamers. TCRdb analysed the immunoSEQ multiplex PCR reads with MiXCR anew, one entry per CDR3 protein. The table lists around 180,000 distinct CDR3 sequences, roughly 95% of them singletons. The chain joins TRBV6-5 to TRBJ1-6; weak D call: TRBD1 (6 bases). The source of this sequence is a human donor with multiple sclerosis. Sequenced: CD4+ T cells from PBMCs. The CDR3, as DNA: TGTGCCAGCAGACAGGGTTTATCGGGTTCACCCCTCCACTTT. The encoded protein is CASRQGLSGSPLHF.